This entry lists 26 T cell receptor beta chains sequenced from one sample in a study of regulatory T cells in long-lasting Graves disease (dated by TCRdb to the early 2020s). Receptor amplification or capture employed multiplex PCR. The run used an Illumina HiSeq 4000. To build TCR beta libraries, CDR3 regions were amplified by Arm-PCR using iRepertoire HTBI primers. TCRdb reprocessing: public reads trimmed at Q25 with fastp, clones called with MiXCR, in-frame beta chains kept. Under each unique CDR3 protein, matching rows form one entry showing the most common genes and DNA. In this sample the table shows around 510,000 distinct CDR3 sequences, roughly 20% of which occur a single time. The biggest ten clones account for about 8.3% of the sample. The meaning of the sample's time point label: persistent/refractory GD, antithyroid drugs over 5 years with positive TRAb. For both TCR sequencing and RNA sequencing, RNA was extracted from PBMCs using TRIzol.

The source material was peripheral blood mononuclear cells (PBMCs), sampled when the disease was refractory, from a patient treated with antithyroid drugs. Receptor source: a female donor with Graves disease.

V and J are TRBV19 and TRBJ1-5; D gene unclear. Germline V lookup: CDR1 LNHDA, CDR2 SQIVND (reference sequence). This CDR3 spans 15 amino acids. Trimming removed 4 bases from V and 2 bases from J, with 12 bases in between. The CDR3: CASSTVVIGNQPQHF. The CDR3 nucleotides are TGTGCCAGTAGTACGGTCGTCATCGGCAATCAGCCCCAGCATTTT.

This rearrangement joins TRBV10-3 to TRBJ2-6, with D unresolved. CDR3 length: 13 residues. V lost 7 bases and J lost 4, with 8 bases in between. CDR1 is ENHRY and CDR2 is SYGVKD in the germline V gene. As DNA, the CDR3 is TGTGCCATCAATGACCGGGGGGCCAACGTCCTGACTTTC. Protein product: CAINDRGANVLTF.

This clonotype was observed a few times. The V and J genes are TRBV20-1 and TRBJ1-2; maybe TRBD1 (6 bases). From germline, CDR1 is DFQATT and CDR2 SNEGSKA (reference sequence). Trimming cost V 4 bases and J 8 bases, with 26 bases left between them. The CDR3 length is 16 residues. The DNA for the CDR3 is TGCAGTGCTATAGGGCCAGGGGCTCCGGGAGGTGGAGGCTACACCTTC. Translated, it gives CSAIGPGAPGGGGYTF.

A note on this clonotype: A much bigger clone sits one base away, suggesting this may be a read error. Because it lacks the conserved phenylalanine or tryptophan at the end, this CDR3 is likely a read error. This rearrangement joins TRBV25-1 to TRBJ1-1; the D is unclear. Per the germline V gene, CDR1 is MGHDK and CDR2 is SYGVNS. The CDR3 is 15 residues long. V dropped 1 base and J dropped 2 bases, with 11 bases sitting between them. For the CDR3, the DNA is TGTGCCAGCAGTGAATCAACCTTCCTTAACACTGAAGCTTTCTCT. Amino acids: CASSESTFLNTEAFS.

This clonotype came up many times. The chain employs TRBV27 and TRBJ2-5, with a weak D call TRBD2 (5 bases). The CDR3 extends over 14 amino acids. The V and J ends lost 10 bases and 5 bases respectively, with 20 bases between them. The germline gives CDR1 MNHEY, CDR2 SMNVEV (reference sequence). The CDR3 DNA sequence: TGTGCCACCTCGATCGGGGTTACGGGGGAGACCCAGTACTTC. Translated, it gives CATSIGVTGETQYF.

Many counts were recorded for this clonotype. The CDR3 DNA sequence: TGTGCCAGCAGTTACTCGGTTGCAACTAATGAAAAACTGTTTTTT. This encodes CASSYSVATNEKLFF. The gene calls are TRBV6-5 and TRBJ1-4; unclear D gene. Germline CDR1 and CDR2: MNHEY and SVGAGI. The ends were cut back, 0 bases at V and 0 bases at J, with 5 bases in the middle. This CDR3 has 15 amino acids.

This clonotype was observed many times. V and J are TRBV6-5 and TRBJ1-1; TRBD1 is a possible D gene (5 bases). The CDR3 has 16 amino acids. Trimming took off 0 bases at V and 1 base at J, with 12 bases between the two ends. Germline loops: CDR1 MNHEY, CDR2 SVGAGI. CDR3 loop: CASSYSSLRANTEAFF. Here the CDR3 DNA reads TGTGCCAGCAGTTACTCTTCACTCAGGGCGAACACTGAAGCTTTCTTT.

This clonotype showed up many times. This chain uses TRBV7-3 with TRBJ1-1, with TRBD1 matching over 7 bases. The CDR3 covers 14 residues. Trimming took 4 bases from V and 4 from J; bases not matched to a gene: 6. In germline, CDR1 is SGHTA, CDR2 FQGTGA. In DNA form, the CDR3 reads TGTGCCAGCAGCTCCCAGGGGGGTAGCACTGAAGCTTTCTTT. Its protein product is CASSSQGGSTEAFF. The whole variable domain, filled in from reference TRBV7-3 and TRBJ1-1, reads GAGVSQTPSNKVTEKGKYVELRCDPISGHTALYWYRQSLGQGPEFLIYFQGTGAADDSGLPNDRFFAVRPEGSVSTLKIQRTERGDSAVYLCASSSQGGSTEAFFGQGTRLTVV.

The sample holds many counts of this clonotype. J is TRBJ1-5 and V is TRBV6-5; weak D call: TRBD1 (5 bases). CDR1 is MNHEY, CDR2 SVGAGI, per germline. Trimming removed 2 bases at V and 0 bases at J, with 17 bases between. CDR3 length: 18 residues. DNA of the CDR3: TGTGCCAGCAGTTACCCGTCCCGGGACGGTTATAGCAATCAGCCCCAGCATTTT. Translating gives CASSYPSRDGYSNQPQHF.

This clonotype was picked up many times. The CDR3 bases are TGTGCCAGCACCCTGGACAGGTCGGATCAGCCCCAGCATTTT. Amino acid sequence: CASTLDRSDQPQHF. The chain links TRBV2 to TRBJ1-5, with TRBD1 matching over 7 bases. The length of the CDR3 is 14 residues. Germline V gene data show CDR1 as SNHLY and CDR2 as FYNNEI. Germline trimming cut 7 bases from V and 5 bases from J; bases unmatched to any gene: 8.

The chain has TRBV30 and TRBJ1-2; no firm D call. Germline V lookup: CDR1 GTSNPN, CDR2 SVGIG (reference sequence). The CDR3 runs 15 residues. The V gene lost 0 bases and the J gene lost 1 base, with 12 bases spanning the gap. In nucleotides, the CDR3 is TGTGCCTGGAGTGTATGGGCAGGCGTTAACTATGGCTACACCTTC. Protein product: CAWSVWAGVNYGYTF.

This clonotype was recorded a few times. The rearrangement links TRBV30 to TRBJ1-1, with D possibly matching TRBD1 (6 bases). Looked up from germline, CDR1 is GTSNPN and CDR2 is SVGIG (reference sequence). With 2 bases removed from V and 0 bases from J, the gap between germline ends came to 13 bases. The length of the CDR3 is 15 residues. In nucleotides, the CDR3 is TGTGCCTGGAGTAGGACAGTTTCCATGAACACTGAAGCTTTCTTT. This sequence encodes CAWSRTVSMNTEAFF.

This chain joins TRBV28 and TRBJ2-6; D might be TRBD1 (5 bases). The CDR3 contains 13 residues. Germline V gene lookup returns CDR1 MDHEN and CDR2 SYDVKM. Trimming stripped 8 bases from V and 4 bases from J, with 9 bases between. CDR3 loop: CASRRQGANVLTF. The CDR3 nucleotides are TGTGCCAGCCGAAGACAGGGGGCCAACGTCCTGACTTTC.

This clonotype came up many times. The chain recombines TRBV3-1 with TRBJ2-7; no definite D call. CDR1 and CDR2 (germline): LGHDT, YNNKEL (reference sequence). The V end was cut by 4 bases, the J end by 6 bases, with 13 bases between. CDR3 length: 13 amino acids. DNA for the CDR3: TGTGCCAGCAGCCCTACGACCGGCAGCGAGCAGTACTTC. Translated: CASSPTTGSEQYF.

Points on this clonotype: An end of the junction differs from the germline gene, which may be a read error. CDR3 sequence: CGSNLITDTQYF. The CDR3 DNA reads TGTGGCAGCAACCTGATCACAGATACGCAGTATTTT. The V gene is TRBV2, the J gene TRBJ2-3; D is uncertain. The CDR3 covers 12 residues. CDR1 and CDR2 (germline): SNHLY, FYNNEI.

The rearrangement uses TRBV7-9 and TRBJ1-1; no definite D call. V was pared by 2 bases and J by 2 bases, with 12 bases between. Looked up from germline, CDR1 is SEHNR and CDR2 is FQNEAQ (reference sequence). The length of the CDR3 is 15 residues. CDR3 nucleotides: TGTGCCAGCAGCTTAAACGGCGGGCCTAACACTGAAGCTTTCTTT. Translating it yields CASSLNGGPNTEAFF. Full variable domain (outside the CDR3, taken from reference TRBV7-9 and TRBJ1-1): DTGVSQNPRHKITKRGQNVTFRCDPISEHNRLYWYRQTLGQGPEFLTYFQNEAQLEKSRLLSDRFSAERPKGSFSTLEIQRTEQGDSAMYLCASSLNGGPNTEAFFGQGTRLTVV.

This clonotype was detected many times. This chain joins TRBV11-2 and TRBJ2-1, with 8 bases fitting TRBD1. The CDR3 is 16 residues long. Trimming cost V 6 bases and J 0 bases; bases outside gene matches: 7. From germline, CDR1 is SGHAT and CDR2 FQNNGV. The CDR3 protein is CASRLSGTGSYNEQFF. In nucleotides, the CDR3 is TGTGCCAGCAGACTTTCCGGGACAGGCTCCTACAATGAGCAGTTCTTC.

There are many counts of this clonotype. The V call is TRBV6-5, the J call TRBJ2-5, with D uncertain. Per the germline V gene, CDR1 is MNHEY and CDR2 is SVGAGI. CDR3 length equals 15 residues. V was shortened by 2 bases and J by 5 bases, with 15 bases between the two germline ends. The CDR3 here is CASSYQPSGGETQYF. The CDR3, as DNA: TGTGCCAGCAGTTACCAGCCTTCGGGTGGGGAGACCCAGTACTTC.

This clonotype has ten or more counts. In DNA, the CDR3 is TGTGCCAGCAGCTCAGCTCTAGGGGCGAGCAATCAGCCCCAGCATTTT. Its protein product is CASSSALGASNQPQHF. V is TRBV7-2 and J is TRBJ1-5, with D maybe TRBD1 (5 bases). CDR1 is SGHTA and CDR2 is FQGNSA in the germline V gene. With 4 bases removed from V and 1 base from J, the gap between germline ends came to 14 bases. The CDR3 runs to 16 residues.

This clonotype was observed a few times. The chain carries TRBV9 and TRBJ1-1; possible D gene TRBD1, 6 bases. V lost 0 bases to trimming and J lost 6 bases, with 15 bases between them. Germline lookup yields CDR1 SGDLS and CDR2 YYNGEE. This CDR3 is built from 15 residues. The CDR3 nucleotides read TGTGCCAGCAGCGTAGTGAAGGGGGAAGTGGCTGAAGCTTTCTTT. Its protein product is CASSVVKGEVAEAFF.

The genes are TRBV6-1 and TRBJ2-3, with 12 positions matching TRBD2. In germline, CDR1 is MNHNS, CDR2 SASEGT. V shed 3 bases, J shed 8 bases, and the junction held 3 bases outside the gene matches. The CDR3 extends over 14 amino acids. The CDR3 coding sequence is TGTGCCAGCAGTGATCCGACTAGCGGGAGTACGCAGTATTTT. It is translated as CASSDPTSGSTQYF.

This clonotype has a count of ten or more. The genes are TRBV11-2 and TRBJ1-2; unclear D gene. V was clipped by 5 bases and J by 4 bases, with 11 bases between them. The CDR3 runs 13 residues. The germline V gene encodes CDR1 SGHAT and CDR2 FQNNGV. The CDR3, as DNA: TGTGCCAGCAGCGAGGATTGGTCCTATGGCTACACCTTC. This gives the protein CASSEDWSYGYTF.

The sample holds many counts of this clonotype. The chain joins TRBV24-1 to TRBJ2-5, with TRBD1 matching over 9 bases. The CDR3 length is 16 residues. V lost 4 bases to trimming and J lost 5 bases; unmatched junction nucleotides: 10. The V gene's germline CDR1 is KGHDR and CDR2 SFDVKD. The CDR3 loop reads CATSESGQGILETQYF. The CDR3 bases are TGTGCCACCAGTGAGTCCGGACAGGGGATATTGGAGACCCAGTACTTC.

There are a few counts of this clonotype. The rearrangement links TRBV19 to TRBJ2-5; D tentatively reads TRBD1 or TRBD2 (5 bases each). CDR3 length: 15 amino acids. The V gene lost 4 bases and the J gene lost 2 bases, with 14 bases spanning the gap. From germline, CDR1 is LNHDA and CDR2 SQIVND (reference sequence). The CDR3 region has the DNA TGTGCCAGTAGTACCGCTGGGGGTGGGCAAGAGACCCAGTACTTC. Translation: CASSTAGGGQETQYF. Full variable domain (outside the CDR3, taken from reference TRBV19 and TRBJ2-5): DGGITQSPKYLFRKEGQNVTLSCEQNLNHDAMYWYRQDPGQGLRLIYYSQIVNDFQKGDIAEGYSVSREKKESFPLTVTSAQKNPTAFYLCASSTAGGGQETQYFGPGTRLLVL.

This chain uses TRBV6-1 with TRBJ2-3; 8 bases line up with TRBD2. The CDR3 extends over 14 amino acids. CDR1 and CDR2 (germline): MNHNS, SASEGT. V lost 7 bases, J lost 0 bases, and 3 bases stayed unmatched. The CDR3: CASTGLESTDTQYF. The DNA for the CDR3 is TGTGCCAGCACGGGACTAGAAAGCACAGATACGCAGTATTTT.

This clonotype was recorded many times. The chain couples TRBV14 to TRBJ2-2, with TRBD1 identical over 9 bases. CDR1 and CDR2 (germline): SGHDN, FVKESK. The CDR3 has 19 residues. V gave up 3 bases and J gave up 6 bases; unmatched junction bases: 17. The chain's CDR3 is CASSHRLPGQGLGAGELFF. The CDR3 DNA reads TGTGCCAGCAGCCATCGACTCCCGGGACAGGGATTAGGGGCCGGGGAGCTGTTTTTT.